A selection of T cell receptor beta chains follows, all from one sample in a study of cytomegalovirus exposure and HLA in healthy donors. Only in-frame clones appear in the TCRdb table, and some are missing; sequencing was by immunoSEQ multiplex PCR. The sample has 150,000 or so clones; more than 75% are singletons. The sample taken for sequencing was PBMCs. The source is a woman aged 25 to 39 in good health and CMV-seronegative. Both conserved end residues are part of each CDR3. A D gene is named only where the DNA matches it firmly. Some rows mark clone size as missing; the rest say once, few, many or name a class of expanded clone.

j_call d_call clone_size v_call cdr3_nt cdr3_aa
TRBJ2-7 NA NA TRBV7-9 TGTGCCAGCAGCCCGACAGTCCCCTTGGAGGAGCAGTACTTC CASSPTVPLEEQYF
TRBJ2-7 TRBD1 NA TRBV5-5 TGTGCCAGCAGCCCAACTCCGGGACAGGCCTACGAGCAGTACTTC CASSPTPGQAYEQYF
TRBJ2-3 NA NA TRBV9 TGTGCCAGCAGCGTAGTTGGGGGCTGGGTGGATACGCAGTATTTT CASSVVGGWVDTQYF
TRBJ1-5 NA NA TRBV19 TGTGCCAGTAGTAATATCAATCAGCCCCAGCATTTT CASSNINQPQHF
TRBJ2-7 TRBD1 few TRBV5-1 TGCGCCAGCAGCTCCGGGACAGGGGACTCCTACGAGCAGTACTTC CASSSGTGDSYEQYF
TRBJ1-3 NA few TRBV18 TGTGCCAGCTCACCTGAGAGGCTTGGAAACACCATATATTTT CASSPERLGNTIYF
TRBJ2-2 NA NA TRBV5-6 TGTGCCAGCAGCCAGGACTCACGAGGGGAGCTGTTTTTT CASSQDSRGELFF
TRBJ1-2 NA once TRBV15 TGTGCCACCAGCAGGGAAAGACAGGCTATCTATGGCTACACCTTC CATSRERQAIYGYTF
TRBJ1-6 TRBD1 NA TRBV14 TGTGCCAGCAGCCGCATCGGACAGGGTAATTCACCCCTCCACTTT CASSRIGQGNSPLHF
TRBJ2-7 TRBD1 NA TRBV7-9 TGTGCCAGCAGCGGACAGACAGGGGGCCACGAGCAGTACTTC CASSGQTGGHEQYF
TRBJ2-6 NA NA TRBV9 TGTGCCAGCAGCGTGAGGGCTGGGGCCAACGTCCTGACTTTC CASSVRAGANVLTF
TRBJ2-3 NA NA TRBV29-1 TGCAGCGTTCCCGCAGGGGCAGATACGCAGTATTTT CSVPAGADTQYF
TRBJ2-7 NA NA TRBV6-6 TGTGCCAGCAGTTATGGGCATGGCTACGAGCAGTACTTC CASSYGHGYEQYF
TRBJ1-5 TRBD1 NA TRBV28 TGTGCCAGCAGTTCCGGGACAGGGATTCAGCCCCAGCATTTT CASSSGTGIQPQHF
TRBJ1-1 NA NA TRBV4-3 TGCGCCAGCAGCCAAGGTGGGGCGCCCGTGGCAGCTTTCTTT CASSQGGAPVAAFF
TRBJ1-2 TRBD1 once TRBV10-3 TGTGCCATCAGTGAGGGCTTGGGGACAGCTGGCTACACCTTC CAISEGLGTAGYTF
TRBJ2-3 TRBD1 NA TRBV6-1 TGTGCCAGCAGTGAAGACAGGGGGCAGACAGATACGCAGTATTTT CASSEDRGQTDTQYF
TRBJ1-4 NA NA TRBV9 TGTGCCAGCAGCCGGGACATACTTGCAACTAATGAAAAACTGTTTTTT CASSRDILATNEKLFF
TRBJ2-7 TRBD2 NA TRBV4-1 TGCGCCAGCAGCCAAGAGGAACTAGCGGGGCCCGCTTATTACTACGAGCAGTACTTC CASSQEELAGPAYYYEQYF
TRBJ2-3 NA NA TRBV19 TGTGCCAGTAGTGCGGGGAGCACAGATACGCAGTATTTT CASSAGSTDTQYF
TRBJ2-7 TRBD1 NA TRBV4-1 TGCGCCAGCAGCCAAGTTTCGACAGGGGGCCACCGCTACGAGCAGTACTTC CASSQVSTGGHRYEQYF
TRBJ1-4 NA NA TRBV11-2 TGTGCCAGCAGCTTAGGGAAACAGGGATTCAGTAATGAAAAACTGTTTTTT CASSLGKQGFSNEKLFF
TRBJ1-4 TRBD1 once TRBV5-1 TGCGCCAGCAGCCAAGAGGGGGCTGCTAATGAAAAACTGTTTTTT CASSQEGAANEKLFF
TRBJ2-2 NA NA TRBV9 TGTGCCAGCAGCGTAGGAGTTCGGGGGGAGCTGTTTTTT CASSVGVRGELFF
TRBJ1-2 NA NA TRBV4-1 TGCGCCAGCAGCGCCCGGACAGCCGACGGGGATGGCTACACCTTC CASSARTADGDGYTF
TRBJ1-4 NA NA TRBV6-1 TGTGCCAGCAGTGATACAGGGATTTCAACTAATGAAAAACTGTTTTTT CASSDTGISTNEKLFF
TRBJ1-3 NA once TRBV2 TGTGCCAGCAGTGAAGTGGTTGGCAGGGGCTCTGGAAACACCATATATTTT CASSEVVGRGSGNTIYF
TRBJ1-1 NA NA TRBV7-2 TGTGCCAGCAGCTTAGGGGCAGGGCAGGGCACTGAAGCTTTCTTT CASSLGAGQGTEAFF
TRBJ2-5 NA NA TRBV2 TGTGCCAGTCGGGGGGACAATTCCCAAGAGACCCAGTACTTC CASRGDNSQETQYF
TRBJ2-7 NA NA TRBV7-6 TGTGCCAGCAGCTTACAGGGCCTTGTCCACGAGCAGTACTTC CASSLQGLVHEQYF
TRBJ2-7 TRBD2 NA TRBV5-1 TGCGCCAGCAGCTTGGCCGGGGGGGCTTATTTCAACGAGCAGTACTTC CASSLAGGAYFNEQYF
TRBJ1-5 NA many TRBV6-6 TGTGCCAGCAGCCGTCAGGATCAGCCCCAGCATTTT CASSRQDQPQHF
TRBJ2-3 NA NA TRBV5-1 TGCGCCAGCAACCGGCAGGAAACAGATACGCAGTATTTT CASNRQETDTQYF
TRBJ1-1 NA NA TRBV30 TGTGCCTGGAGTGTACCTTTGGAGGGGAACACTGAAGCTTTCTTT CAWSVPLEGNTEAFF
TRBJ1-1 NA NA TRBV15 TGTGCCACCAGCCGCTCCATGGAGGACACTGAAGCTTTCTTT CATSRSMEDTEAFF
TRBJ2-2 TRBD2 NA TRBV6-5 TGTGCCAGCAGTTGGCTAGCGGGGACCGGGGAGCTGTTTTTT CASSWLAGTGELFF
TRBJ1-3 NA NA TRBV6-5 TGTGCCAGTTCCCAGGGTAAAGACACCATATATTTT CASSQGKDTIYF
TRBJ2-7 NA NA TRBV6-1 TGTGCCAGCAGTGAACCCTGGACAGCAACCTACGAGCAGTACTTC CASSEPWTATYEQYF
TRBJ1-6 NA NA TRBV7-8 TGTGCCAGCAGCGGTACGAGGGGGTTCGGATCACCCCTCCACTTT CASSGTRGFGSPLHF
TRBJ1-2 NA NA TRBV18 TGTGCCAGCTCACCATCGGTGGTTTCCGGGTATGGCTACACCTTC CASSPSVVSGYGYTF
TRBJ2-7 NA NA TRBV10-3 TGTGCCATCAGTGACCCGAGGGGAGGTGGTGAGCAGTACTTC CAISDPRGGGEQYF
TRBJ1-2 NA NA TRBV7-2 TGTGCCAGCAGCTTTTCGGGCCAACGGGAGGGCTACACCTTC CASSFSGQREGYTF
TRBJ2-5 TRBD2 NA TRBV13 TGTGCCAGCAGCACAAGGACTAGCGGGACGGGAGAGACCCAGTACTTC CASSTRTSGTGETQYF
TRBJ2-7 TRBD1 NA TRBV7-6 TGTGCCAGCAGCTTAGGGGACAGCTACGAGCAGTACTTC CASSLGDSYEQYF
TRBJ2-3 TRBD2 NA TRBV19 TGTGCCAGTAGTGCCGCGGGGGGTCCCACGGATACGCAGTATTTT CASSAAGGPTDTQYF
TRBJ1-2 TRBD1 NA TRBV10-3 TGTGCCATCAGTCCGACAGGGTTGAACTATGGCTACACCTTC CAISPTGLNYGYTF
TRBJ2-7 TRBD2 NA TRBV4-1 TGCGCCAGCAGCCAAGATCCGGGGGGCTACGAGCAGTACTTC CASSQDPGGYEQYF